One and the same sample provided the 15 T cell receptor beta chains below, sequenced in a study of T cell responses to AZD1222 COVID-19 vaccine (dated by TCRdb to the early 2020s). Libraries came from the immunoSEQ multiplex PCR assay. TCRdb re-hosts the immuneACCESS table, in-frame sequences only. Its copies lack some clones; in the studies checked, an unresolved V gene accounts for under half of them, and the cause for the rest is not known. The sample records around 92,000 clones, 85% to 90% of which are singletons. The ten largest clones represent about 9.4% of the sample. This specimen's time point label, interpreted: baseline before first vaccination. The sequences come from peripheral blood, collected on day 0 of AZD1222 vaccination. The receptors were gathered from an adult in good health.

This chain joins TRBV29-1 and TRBJ1-2, with D possibly being TRBD1 (6 bases). Germline-derived CDR1 and CDR2 are SQVTM and ANQGSEA. V lost 7 bases and J lost 2, with 14 bases in between. The CDR3 runs 13 residues. The CDR3 is CSAQADRNYGYTF. CDR3 DNA: TGCAGCGCCCAGGCCGACAGGAACTATGGCTACACCTTC.

The chain uses TRBV28 and TRBJ1-6; D is uncertain. The CDR3 covers 15 residues. The germline CDR1 and CDR2 sequences are MDHEN and SYDVKM. Trimming took off 6 bases at V and 5 bases at J, with 14 bases between the two ends. The CDR3 region has the DNA TGTGCCAGCAGAGGCCACCGGACCAATAATTCACCCCTCCACTTT. It is translated as CASRGHRTNNSPLHF.

V and J are TRBV19 and TRBJ2-3, with no clear D. V was trimmed by 5 bases and J by 4 bases, leaving 7 bases between them. The CDR3 runs 12 residues. The germline CDR1 and CDR2 sequences are LNHDA and SQIVND (reference sequence). CDR3: CASSSSADTQYF. The CDR3 coding sequence is TGTGCCAGTAGTTCATCGGCAGATACGCAGTATTTT. The entire variable domain, with the rest obtained from reference TRBV19 and TRBJ2-3, is as follows: DGGITQSPKYLFRKEGQNVTLSCEQNLNHDAMYWYRQDPGQGLRLIYYSQIVNDFQKGDIAEGYSVSREKKESFPLTVTSAQKNPTAFYLCASSSSADTQYFGPGTRLTVL.

This clone was counted once. The V call is TRBV10-1, the J call TRBJ2-7; 9 bases map to TRBD2. Per germline, CDR1 WNHNN and CDR2 SYGVQD (reference sequence). CDR3 length: 14 residues. The V and J ends lost 6 bases and 2 bases, in that order; junction bases with no gene match: 5. CDR3 residues: CASSTSGYTYEQYF. CDR3 DNA: TGCGCCAGCAGCACTAGCGGGTATACCTACGAGCAGTACTTC.

This clone has a single count. CDR3 loop: CASSYSSFYSYGYTF. Written as DNA, the CDR3 is TGTGCCAGCAGTTACTCTTCCTTTTACTCTTATGGCTACACCTTC. J is TRBJ1-2 and V is TRBV6-5; D is unresolved. Germline V gene data show CDR1 as MNHEY and CDR2 as SVGAGI. V dropped 0 bases and J dropped 5 bases, with 13 bases sitting between them. This CDR3 is 15 amino acids long.

J is TRBJ2-5 and V is TRBV9, with D unclear. This CDR3 comprises 13 residues. Trimming took 0 bases from V and 4 from J, leaving 7 bases between them. Germline V gene sequence: CDR1 SGDLS, CDR2 YYNGEE. CDR3 nucleotide sequence: TGTGCCAGCAGCGTAGGTCAAGCAGAGACCCAGTACTTC. Its translation is CASSVGQAETQYF. The full variable domain, in which reference TRBV9 and TRBJ2-5 provide the parts outside the CDR3, is DSGVTQTPKHLITATGQRVTLRCSPRSGDLSVYWYQQSLDQGLQFLIQYYNGEERAKGNILERFSAQQFPDLHSELNLSSLELGDSALYFCASSVGQAETQYFGPGTRLLVL.

This clone occurred a few times. The V gene is TRBV14, the J gene TRBJ2-5, with D possibly being TRBD2 (6 bases). CDR1 and CDR2 from the germline V gene are SGHDN and FVKESK. This CDR3 is 16 amino acids long. Trimming shortened V by 4 bases and J by 1 base, and 16 bases separated the two germline ends. The CDR3 is CASSPIDSGLQETQYF. The CDR3 coding sequence is TGTGCCAGCAGCCCGATAGATAGCGGACTCCAAGAGACCCAGTACTTC.

This chain connects TRBV18 to TRBJ2-1; 8 nucleotides agree with TRBD2. The CDR3 extends over 13 amino acids. After removal of 1 base from V and 8 bases from J, the junction contained 1 base not matched to a gene. Germline V lookup: CDR1 KGHSH, CDR2 LQKENI. The CDR3 loop is CASSPRREDEQFF. The CDR3 coding sequence is TGTGCCAGCTCACCACGGCGGGAGGATGAGCAGTTCTTC. The complete variable domain, with remaining parts taken from reference TRBV18 and TRBJ2-1, reads NAGVMQNPRHLVRRRGQEARLRCSPMKGHSHVYWYRQLPEEGLKFMVYLQKENIIDESGMPKERFSAEFPKEGPSILRIQQVVRGDSAAYFCASSPRREDEQFFGPGTRLTVL.

The chain uses TRBV19 and TRBJ2-7; TRBD2 matches at 8 bases. Trimming took 3 bases from V and 7 from J; bases not matched to a gene: 5. This CDR3 is 13 amino acids long. Looked up from germline, CDR1 is LNHDA and CDR2 is SQIVND (reference sequence). In DNA form, the CDR3 reads TGTGCCAGTAGTATCGGGGGGGTAGGTGAGCAGTACTTC. This translates into CASSIGGVGEQYF.

The rearrangement joins TRBV28 to TRBJ1-2; the match to TRBD1 covers 9 bases. The CDR3 runs 14 residues. The ends lost 3 bases at V and 7 bases at J; junction bases unmatched: 6. Germline assignment: CDR1 MDHEN and CDR2 SYDVKM. DNA for the CDR3: TGTGCCAGCAGTTTCGGACAGGGGACGGCTGGCTACACCTTC. Translation: CASSFGQGTAGYTF.

The V gene is TRBV19, the J gene TRBJ2-1, with D maybe TRBD2 (6 bases). Trimming left V 3 bases short and J 1 base short, with 7 bases between. Germline V gene sequence: CDR1 LNHDA, CDR2 SQIVND (reference sequence). CDR3 length: 14 residues. The CDR3 sequence: CASSMGGSYNEQFF. As DNA, the CDR3 is TGTGCCAGTAGTATGGGGGGTTCCTACAATGAGCAGTTCTTC.

The chain combines TRBV5-1 with TRBJ1-1, with TRBD1 matching over 11 bases. V was pared by 4 bases and J by 11 bases, with 7 bases of the junction left unmatched. Looked up from germline, CDR1 is SGHRS and CDR2 is YFSETQ. The CDR3 loop spans 13 amino acids. The CDR3 reads CASSGGQGGEAFF. CDR3 DNA sequence: TGCGCCAGCAGCGGGGGACAGGGGGGCGAGGCTTTCTTT. Drawing the rest from reference TRBV5-1 and TRBJ1-1, the complete variable domain is KAGVTQTPRYLIKTRGQQVTLSCSPISGHRSVSWYQQTPGQGLQFLFEYFSETQRNKGNFPGRFSGRQFSNSRSEMNVSTLELGDSALYLCASSGGQGGEAFFGQGTRLTVV.

This clone was counted between two and nine times. The chain links TRBV3-1 (or the pseudogene TRBV3-2) to TRBJ2-2; 8 bases match TRBD2. This CDR3 is built from 15 residues. The V segment lost 5 bases and the J segment 5 bases; nucleotides outside the gene matches: 7. The germline CDR1 and CDR2 sequences are LGHDT and YNNKEL (reference sequence). CDR3 nucleotides: TGTGCCAGCAGCAAAGGAGCGGGAGCAACCGGGGAGCTGTTTTTT. Translated: CASSKGAGATGELFF.

The chain combines TRBV30 with TRBJ2-7, with TRBD1 matching over 9 bases. Germline trimming cut 3 bases from V and 4 bases from J; bases unmatched to any gene: 16. The CDR3 extends over 17 amino acids. Germline values: CDR1 GTSNPN, CDR2 SVGIG (reference sequence). As DNA, the CDR3 is TGTGCCTGGAGAGGGAGGGACCCGGGACAGGGCGTGTACGAGCAGTACTTC. Encoded protein: CAWRGRDPGQGVYEQYF. The variable domain in full, with the rest retrieved from reference TRBV30 and TRBJ2-7, is SQTIHQWPATLVQPVGSPLSLECTVEGTSNPNLYWYRQAAGRGLQLLFYSVGIGQISSEVPQNLSASRPQDRQFILSSKKLLLSDSGFYLCAWRGRDPGQGVYEQYFGPGTRLTVT.

V gene TRBV6-1 combines with J gene TRBJ2-7, with unresolved D. V dropped 1 base and J dropped 3 bases, with 22 bases sitting between them. Germline CDR1 reads MNHNS; CDR2 reads SASEGT. This CDR3 has 18 amino acids. Here the CDR3 DNA reads TGTGCCAGCAGTGAAGTAGGCAGAGGCGAAACCGGCGGCTACGAGCAGTACTTC. Protein product: CASSEVGRGETGGYEQYF.